Listed below are T cell receptor beta chains from one sample, sequenced in a study of shared clonotypes between healthy human individuals. Profiling relied on immunoSEQ multiplex PCR, and the TCRdb table lists in-frame clones only, not all of them. The table has 400,000 to 550,000 clones, 79% seen once. The sequencing sample was made of PBMCs. The receptors come from a woman aged 40 to 50 in good health. Some clones in this sample may be carry-over from other donors' samples. Each CDR3 is given with its conserved first and last residue. Each record gives: V gene, J gene, CDR3 protein.

v_call: TRBV6-5
j_call: TRBJ1-6
cdr3_aa: CASRLNRGLVSPLHF

v_call: TRBV27
j_call: TRBJ2-7
cdr3_aa: CASSLSGGYSYEQYF

v_call: TRBV5-1
j_call: TRBJ2-2
cdr3_aa: CASSLRTSTGELFF

v_call: TRBV5-6
j_call: TRBJ2-3
cdr3_aa: CASRLLAGTDTQYF

v_call: TRBV9
j_call: TRBJ2-3
cdr3_aa: CASSLLQGTDTQYF

v_call: TRBV11-3
j_call: TRBJ2-1
cdr3_aa: CASRGREAGEQFF

v_call: TRBV20-1
j_call: TRBJ2-7
cdr3_aa: CSAPRQDEQYF

v_call: TRBV5-1
j_call: TRBJ2-3
cdr3_aa: CASSSQGATDTQYF

v_call: TRBV7-3
j_call: TRBJ1-2
cdr3_aa: CASSAGQDYGYTF

v_call: TRBV6-1
j_call: TRBJ2-5
cdr3_aa: CASSEVGGGQETQYF

v_call: TRBV10-3
j_call: TRBJ2-1
cdr3_aa: CATGGRMTYNEQFF

v_call: TRBV7-3
j_call: TRBJ2-7
cdr3_aa: CASSQGGGGRAAAYEQYF

v_call: TRBV28
j_call: TRBJ2-1
cdr3_aa: CASRPRGGSLGEQFF

v_call: TRBV5-1
j_call: TRBJ1-1
cdr3_aa: CASSLDRANTEAFF

v_call: TRBV5-1
j_call: TRBJ2-1
cdr3_aa: CASALAAVSYNEQFF

v_call: TRBV10-2
j_call: TRBJ2-7
cdr3_aa: CASSGLAAGVEQYF

v_call: TRBV9
j_call: TRBJ1-1
cdr3_aa: CASSASTGGNTEAFF

v_call: TRBV19
j_call: TRBJ2-1
cdr3_aa: CASSIHRVIQNNEQFF

v_call: TRBV7-3
j_call: TRBJ2-2
cdr3_aa: CASSSLLGGVNTGELFF

v_call: TRBV28
j_call: TRBJ2-2
cdr3_aa: CASSFGQGASGELFF

v_call: TRBV2
j_call: TRBJ1-4
cdr3_aa: CASSEQGAEKLFF

v_call: TRBV4-2
j_call: TRBJ2-7
cdr3_aa: CASSQDPHTGEQYF

v_call: TRBV5-4
j_call: TRBJ2-7
cdr3_aa: CASSRGLAGYEQYF

v_call: TRBV5-6
j_call: TRBJ2-7
cdr3_aa: CASSWTSGAYEQYF

v_call: TRBV7-9
j_call: TRBJ2-5
cdr3_aa: CASSPRLATQETQYF

v_call: TRBV6-5
j_call: TRBJ1-1
cdr3_aa: CASSYWGTTNTEAFF

v_call: TRBV12-5
j_call: TRBJ2-2
cdr3_aa: CASGFSGDTGELFF

v_call: TRBV9
j_call: TRBJ2-7
cdr3_aa: CASSVVAEDYEQYF

v_call: TRBV9
j_call: TRBJ1-6
cdr3_aa: CASSPTVQNSPLHF

v_call: TRBV6-1
j_call: TRBJ1-4
cdr3_aa: CASSEGQGGEKLFF

v_call: TRBV9
j_call: TRBJ2-7
cdr3_aa: CASSVGFSYEQYF

v_call: TRBV4-2
j_call: TRBJ2-1
cdr3_aa: CASSNAGTELYNEQFF

v_call: TRBV7-2
j_call: TRBJ1-5
cdr3_aa: CASSLSAGFSNQPQHF

v_call: TRBV10-2
j_call: TRBJ1-5
cdr3_aa: CASSESRVLNQPQHF

v_call: TRBV19
j_call: TRBJ2-7
cdr3_aa: CASSTLAEKGEQYF

v_call: TRBV7-9
j_call: TRBJ1-4
cdr3_aa: CASSTGQGPTNEKLFF

v_call: TRBV7-9
j_call: TRBJ1-1
cdr3_aa: CASSLGGRAAFF

v_call: TRBV5-1
j_call: TRBJ2-5
cdr3_aa: CASRTGQETQYF

v_call: TRBV15
j_call: TRBJ2-2
cdr3_aa: CATSRDQGSNTGELFF

v_call: TRBV28
j_call: TRBJ1-5
cdr3_aa: CASSLPSQGEQPQHF

v_call: TRBV28
j_call: TRBJ1-1
cdr3_aa: CASQFRLLNTEAFF

v_call: TRBV30
j_call: TRBJ2-7
cdr3_aa: CAGRDRGVLEQYF

v_call: TRBV9
j_call: TRBJ2-1
cdr3_aa: CASSVGGPNNEQFF

v_call: TRBV7-3
j_call: TRBJ2-3
cdr3_aa: CASSLSSGTDTQYF

v_call: TRBV5-1
j_call: TRBJ2-1
cdr3_aa: CASSLRTSGSGSEQFF

v_call: TRBV5-4
j_call: TRBJ2-7
cdr3_aa: CASKDSGNSYEQYF

v_call: TRBV7-2
j_call: TRBJ2-5
cdr3_aa: CASSPSGAGVFETQYF

v_call: TRBV5-1
j_call: TRBJ1-2
cdr3_aa: CASSQVQGSYGYTF

v_call: TRBV28
j_call: TRBJ1-1
cdr3_aa: CASVAGGSGTEAFF

v_call: TRBV28
j_call: TRBJ1-1
cdr3_aa: CASSSPWTGSTTEAFF

v_call: TRBV5-4
j_call: TRBJ1-1
cdr3_aa: CASSSGAGGGTEAFF

v_call: TRBV4-1
j_call: TRBJ2-7
cdr3_aa: CASSPSGTRSSEQYF

v_call: TRBV7-7
j_call: TRBJ2-3
cdr3_aa: CASSLLAHSTDTQYF